Sequencing of this TCR beta chain was carried out in a study of T cell responses to AZD1222 COVID-19 vaccine. Study conclusions and caveats: In a largely white British group with more females than males, clonal diversity was possibly underestimated. Dominant CD4 TCR responses targeted spike regions 160-218 and 743-854. Among AZD1222 vaccinees, only six or seven were seropositive at baseline. Reportedly, close to half of spike-specific TCRs are directed against unmutated variant regions.

Using immunoSEQ multiplex PCR, the repertoire was profiled, and TCRdb retains in-frame clones only, with some absent. This sample yields 140,000 to 150,000 clones, of which 75% to 90% are seen a single time; roughly 1.7% belongs to the top ten. This clone was found once. Its antigen is not identified. The input for sequencing was peripheral blood, taken on day 0 of AZD1222 vaccination. This TCR came from an adult in good health.

CDR3 sequence reads: CSVLLLREGLYEQYF. In nucleotides, the CDR3 is TGCAGCGTTCTTCTCCTGCGGGAGGGCCTTTACGAGCAGTACTTC. J is TRBJ2-7 and V is TRBV29-1, with TRBD2 identical over 9 bases. The CDR3 has 15 amino acids. V lost 5 bases and J lost 4; bases outside the gene matches: 12. From germline, CDR1 is SQVTM and CDR2 ANQGSEA.